This T cell receptor beta chain was found in a study of radiation and T cells in renal cell carcinoma. From germline, CDR1 is SSHAT and CDR2 FNYEAQ (reference sequence). The CDR3 runs 16 residues. As to this clone: Its antigen is currently unknown. At one end the junction does not follow the germline gene, possibly because of a read error.

Study-level results: No pretreatment tumor biopsies were available for baseline clonotypes.

TCRdb keeps only in-frame clones here, not all; method: immunoSEQ multiplex PCR. The sample holds about 77,000 clones, approximately 82% seen once. Time point in this sample: blood 4 weeks post-SBRT, at nephrectomy. Described treatment: 15 Gy SBRT to primary tumor, nephrectomy 4 weeks later. Nephrectomy followed 15 Gy stereotactic body radiation by 4 weeks. The sequencing used blood, collected from a patient whose treatment included radiotherapy and nephrectomy. The chain uses TRBV7-7 and TRBJ2-3, with 12 bases matching TRBD2. This clonotype was obtained from an older woman with renal cell carcinoma. CDR3 DNA sequence: TGTGCTAGCAGCCCTGGACTAGCGGGAAGCACAGATACGCAGTATTTT. Translated, it gives CASSPGLAGSTDTQYF.